This is a list of T cell receptor beta chains from one sample in a study of technical replicates of blood from several donors. Some clones are missing from TCRdb's copy, which holds only in-frame ones; the method was immunoSEQ multiplex PCR. The table records about 60,000 clones, approximately 84% of them present only once. The specimen was PBMCs. These receptors originate from a human donor in good health. Some clones in this sample may be carry-over from other donors' samples. CDR3s include the opening cysteine and the closing phenylalanine or tryptophan. The D gene is left open where the match is weak. Rows give clone size only sometimes, using once, few, many, or a class for an expanded clone.

d_call	v_call	j_call	clone_size	cdr3_nt	cdr3_aa
NA	TRBV5-1	TRBJ2-1	NA	TGCGCCAGCACCCGAGGTGGGCAGGGCAATGAGCAGTTCTTC	CASTRGGQGNEQFF
NA	TRBV7-8	TRBJ2-2	NA	TGTGCCAGCAGCTTTCGCCGACTGAACACCGGGGAGCTGTTTTTT	CASSFRRLNTGELFF
NA	TRBV7-8	TRBJ2-1	NA	TGTGCCAGCAGCTTATCGGTATTCACGGCTGGGCACCAGTCCTACAATGAGCAGTTCTTC	CASSLSVFTAGHQSYNEQFF
TRBD1	TRBV29-1	TRBJ2-7	NA	TGCAGCGTTGCCGGGACAGTGGACGAGCAGTACTTC	CSVAGTVDEQYF
TRBD1	TRBV7-9	TRBJ2-7	NA	TGTGCCAGCAGCTTAGCGGCAGGGGGCACCTACGAGCAGTACTTC	CASSLAAGGTYEQYF
NA	TRBV27	TRBJ2-7	few	TGTGCCAGCAGTTTACAGGACTCCTACGAGCAGTACTTC	CASSLQDSYEQYF
TRBD2	TRBV5-1	TRBJ2-1	NA	TGCGCCAGCAGCTTGTCAAGCGGGGGGGCATGGGAGCAGTTCTTC	CASSLSSGGAWEQFF
NA	TRBV7-3	TRBJ1-1	NA	TGTGCCAGCAGCTTGAGACCCAGGGGTTTGGTCACTGAAGCTTTCTTT	CASSLRPRGLVTEAFF
TRBD2	TRBV4-1	TRBJ2-3	NA	TGCGCCAGCAGCCAAACGTCTAGCGGGGGGGCTAGGGATACGCAGTATTTT	CASSQTSSGGARDTQYF
NA	TRBV9	TRBJ1-2	NA	TGTGCCAGCAGCGTAGAGGGCAGGGGAGGGTCCTATGGCTACACCTTC	CASSVEGRGGSYGYTF
TRBD1	TRBV5-1	TRBJ2-3	NA	TGCGCCAGCAGCTTGATGACAGGGGGCACAGATACGCAGTATTTT	CASSLMTGGTDTQYF
TRBD1	TRBV6-1	TRBJ1-2	NA	TGTGCCAGCAGTTTACTAGACAGGGTTGGTGGCTACACCTTC	CASSLLDRVGGYTF
NA	TRBV11-2	TRBJ2-1	NA	TGTGCCAGCAGTATTGAGGCGACTCCCTACAATGAGCAGTTCTTC	CASSIEATPYNEQFF
NA	TRBV4-1	TRBJ2-5	NA	TGCGCCAGCAGCCAAGCGCAGCGTACCCAAGAGACCCAGTACTTC	CASSQAQRTQETQYF
NA	TRBV9	TRBJ1-5	NA	TGTGCCAGCAGCGTAGGGCCCAGTAGCAATCAGCCCCAGCATTTT	CASSVGPSSNQPQHF
NA	TRBV4-2	TRBJ2-7	NA	TGTGCCAGCAGCCAAGATCAGACAGAACCCTCCTACGAGCAGTACTTC	CASSQDQTEPSYEQYF
TRBD2	TRBV7-2	TRBJ2-5	NA	TGTGCCAGCAGCTTAGCCCTAGCGGGGGGTTCAGAGACCCAGTACTTC	CASSLALAGGSETQYF
NA	TRBV20-1	TRBJ2-1	NA	TGCAGTGCTCGGCCAACCAGGGAGCAGTTCTTC	CSARPTREQFF
NA	TRBV29-1	TRBJ2-2	NA	TGCAGTGCCCGGTCTTCTTCCGGGGAGCTGTTTTTT	CSARSSSGELFF
TRBD2	TRBV12-5	TRBJ2-7	NA	TGTGCTAGTGGTTTTAGCGGGGGCCGGGACGAGCAGTACTTC	CASGFSGGRDEQYF